The present entry profiles one T cell receptor (beta chain) with its context. There is no known antigen for this receptor. Per-nucleotide qualities are absent, and no much larger clonotype sits a single base away. In a few donor pairs, further sequencing was done on unstimulated CD8+ naive, CD4+ memory, CD8+ TEMRA, CD4+ naive and CD8+ effector memory subsets. Sorted unstimulated T cells and proliferating T cells recovered from mixed lymphocyte reactions were subjected to TCRbeta CDR3 sequencing. Fresh whole blood from about 9 HLA-typed healthy donors was used as the source from which PBMCs were isolated. The CDR3 numbers 14 residues from cysteine through phenylalanine. CDR3 DNA only is kept here, 42 bases in frame from base 1. According to the germline V gene (reference sequence), CDR1 reads GTSNPN and CDR2 reads SVGIG. The trim is 0 bases for V and 0 bases for J, with a gap of 9 bases between the germline ends.

The data were taken from a study of siplizumab effects on memory and regulatory T cells (dated by TCRdb to the late 2010s). A note on the overall study: The study looked at the effect of siplizumab, an anti-CD2 antibody, on alloreactive T-cell subsets in allogeneic mixed lymphocyte reactions made from human PBMCs.

Libraries came from the immunoSEQ multiplex PCR assay. The deep sequencing platform assayed 90,000 to 100,000 TCR templates per sample. Genomic DNA extracted from sorted T cells was used for TCRbeta CDR3 sequencing. On the study's bioinformatics: The R programming language was used for clonal analysis of TCRbeta CDR3 data. Alloreactive CD4+ and CD8+ clones were defined by comparing unstimulated samples with post-reaction CFSE-low samples. Alloreactive CD4+ clones were assigned to regulatory or non-regulatory origin by matching sequences to sorted unstimulated Treg and non-Treg repertoires. TCRdb holds this immuneACCESS table with in-frame rearrangements only. Some clones are missing; in checked studies, unresolved V genes explain under half, and the rest has no known cause. V, J and clone size are those of that table, while D and trimming were read from the DNA. The sample table records tens of thousands of clones; about 97% of these occur just once. In total, the top ten clones hold roughly 0.6% of the sample.

The full study reports these points: The suppressive function of proliferating Tregs from siplizumab cultures was not functionally confirmed. Among mappable alloreactive CD4+ clones, an average Treg-derived fraction of less than 70% was observed with siplizumab, compared with approximately 25% in control reactions. Compared with memory T cells, unstimulated naive T cells appeared more diverse, and naive cells seemed to make a substantial contribution to the alloresponse. The cumulative frequency of alloreactive sequences that could be traced back to unstimulated CD4+ memory T cells was significantly reduced by siplizumab. Sequences below about 10^-5 frequency were poorly captured, so only a minor fraction of alloreactive clones could be mapped to unstimulated subsets. Roughly 80-96% of proliferating CD4+ or CD8+ clones could not be assigned a naive or memory phenotype.

Source material: naive CD4+ T cells sorted from blood. According to the study, the label for this sample's cell subset or site signals: unstimulated naive T cells. The chain is assembled from TRBV30 and TRBJ2-7, with TRBD2 perhaps the D gene, on 7 matching bases. The sequence came from a human donor in good health. The DNA sequence is as follows: TGTGCCTGGAGTGTAGGGGGGGGCTCCTACGAGCAGTACTTC. Its coded protein is CAWSVGGGSYEQYF.